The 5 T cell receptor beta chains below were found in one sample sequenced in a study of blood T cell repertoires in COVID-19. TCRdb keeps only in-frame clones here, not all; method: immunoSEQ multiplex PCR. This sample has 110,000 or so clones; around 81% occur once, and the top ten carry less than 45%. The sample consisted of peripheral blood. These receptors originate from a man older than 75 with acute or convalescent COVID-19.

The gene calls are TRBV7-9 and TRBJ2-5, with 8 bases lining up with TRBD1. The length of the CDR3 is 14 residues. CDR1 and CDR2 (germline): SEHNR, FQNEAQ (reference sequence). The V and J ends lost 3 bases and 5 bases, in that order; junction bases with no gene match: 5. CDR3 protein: CASSLGTGGETQYF. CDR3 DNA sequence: TGTGCCAGCAGCTTGGGGACAGGCGGGGAGACCCAGTACTTC.

CDR3 amino acids: CASRPGSNYGYTF. CDR3 in DNA: TGTGCCAGCAGACCGGGATCCAACTATGGCTACACCTTC. The chain uses TRBV7-2 and TRBJ1-2; D gene uncertain. In germline, CDR1 is SGHTA, CDR2 FQGNSA. The V and J ends lost 6 bases and 2 bases respectively, with 10 bases between them. CDR3 length: 13 amino acids.

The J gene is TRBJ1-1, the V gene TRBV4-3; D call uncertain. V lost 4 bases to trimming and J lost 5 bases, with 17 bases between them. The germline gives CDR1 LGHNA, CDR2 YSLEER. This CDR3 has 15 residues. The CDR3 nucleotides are TGCGCCAGCAGCCGGTGGGAGGCATTGGGAACTGAAGCTTTCTTT. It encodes CASSRWEALGTEAFF.

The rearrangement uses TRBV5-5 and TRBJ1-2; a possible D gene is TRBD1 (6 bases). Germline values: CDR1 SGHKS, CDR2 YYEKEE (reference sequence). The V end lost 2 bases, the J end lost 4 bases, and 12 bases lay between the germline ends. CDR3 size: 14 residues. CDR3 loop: CASSLQGSSYGYTF. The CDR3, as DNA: TGTGCCAGCAGCTTACAGGGTAGTAGCTATGGCTACACCTTC.

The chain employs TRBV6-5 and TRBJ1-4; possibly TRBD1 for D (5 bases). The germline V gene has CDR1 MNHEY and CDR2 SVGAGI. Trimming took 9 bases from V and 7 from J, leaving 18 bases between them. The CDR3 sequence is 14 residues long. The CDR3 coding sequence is TGTGCCAGTAGGAAGCCGGAGGGGTCTGAAAAACTGTTTTTT. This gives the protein CASRKPEGSEKLFF.